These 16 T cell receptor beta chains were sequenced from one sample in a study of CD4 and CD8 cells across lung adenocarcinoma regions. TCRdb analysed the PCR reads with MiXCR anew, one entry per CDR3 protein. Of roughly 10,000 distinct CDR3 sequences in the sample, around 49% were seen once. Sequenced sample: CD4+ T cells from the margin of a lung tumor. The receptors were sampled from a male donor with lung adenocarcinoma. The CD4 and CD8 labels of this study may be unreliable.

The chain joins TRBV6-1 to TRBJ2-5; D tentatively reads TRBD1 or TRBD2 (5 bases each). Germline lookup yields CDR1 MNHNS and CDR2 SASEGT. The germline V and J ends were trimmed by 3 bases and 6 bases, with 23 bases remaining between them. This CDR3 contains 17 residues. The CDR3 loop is CASSEQQAGSAKKTQYF. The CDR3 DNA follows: TGTGCCAGCAGTGAGCAGCAAGCAGGGAGTGCCAAAAAGACCCAGTACTTC.

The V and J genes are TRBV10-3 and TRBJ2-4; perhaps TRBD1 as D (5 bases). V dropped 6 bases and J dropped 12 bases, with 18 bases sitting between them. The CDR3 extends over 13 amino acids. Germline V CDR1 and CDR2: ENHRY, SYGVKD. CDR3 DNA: TGTGCCATCAGGGGTCAGGGTGAGAATACTCAGTACTTC. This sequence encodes CAIRGQGENTQYF.

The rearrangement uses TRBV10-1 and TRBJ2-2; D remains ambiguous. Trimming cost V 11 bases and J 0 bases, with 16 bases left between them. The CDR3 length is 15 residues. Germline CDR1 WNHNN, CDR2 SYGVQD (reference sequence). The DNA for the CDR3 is TGCGCCGACCGCCGCGAACGGACGAACACCGGGGAGCTGTTTTTT. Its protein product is CADRRERTNTGELFF.

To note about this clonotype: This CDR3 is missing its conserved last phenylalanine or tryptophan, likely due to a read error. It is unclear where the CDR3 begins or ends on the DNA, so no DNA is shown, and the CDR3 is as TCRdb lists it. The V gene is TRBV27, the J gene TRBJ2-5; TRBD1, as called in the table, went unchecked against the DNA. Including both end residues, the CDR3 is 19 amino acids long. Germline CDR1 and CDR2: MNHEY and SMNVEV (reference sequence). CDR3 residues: CASRAPRDQSGGGHRASSR.

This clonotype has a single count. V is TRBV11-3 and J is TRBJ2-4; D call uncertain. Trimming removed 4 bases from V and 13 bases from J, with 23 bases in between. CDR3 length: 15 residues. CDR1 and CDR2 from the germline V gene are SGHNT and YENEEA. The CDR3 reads CASSSRLRARDTQYF. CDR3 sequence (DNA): TGTGCCAGCAGCTCGCGGCTCAGAGCCAGAGACACGCAGTACTTC.

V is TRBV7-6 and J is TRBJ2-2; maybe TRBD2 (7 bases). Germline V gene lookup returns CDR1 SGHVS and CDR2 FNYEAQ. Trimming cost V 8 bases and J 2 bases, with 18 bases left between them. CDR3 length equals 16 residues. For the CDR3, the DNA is TGTGCCAGCGGGGGGGGGACACCCATTAACACCGGGGAGCTGTTTTTT. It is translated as CASGGGTPINTGELFF.

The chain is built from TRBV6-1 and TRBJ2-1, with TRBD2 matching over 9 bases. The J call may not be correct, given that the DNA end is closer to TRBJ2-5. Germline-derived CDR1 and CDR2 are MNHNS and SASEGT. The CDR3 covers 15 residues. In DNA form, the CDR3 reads TGTGCCAGCAGTGTGGAGGCGGGAGGGCCAGAGACCCAGTACTTC. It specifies CASSVEAGGPETQYF.

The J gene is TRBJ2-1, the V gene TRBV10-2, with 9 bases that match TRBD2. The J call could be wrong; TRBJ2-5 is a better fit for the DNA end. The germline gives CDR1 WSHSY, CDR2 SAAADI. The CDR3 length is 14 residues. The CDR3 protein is CASSEAGGLETQYF. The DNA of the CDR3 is TGCGCCAGCAGTGAAGCGGGAGGTCTCGAGACCCAGTACTTC.

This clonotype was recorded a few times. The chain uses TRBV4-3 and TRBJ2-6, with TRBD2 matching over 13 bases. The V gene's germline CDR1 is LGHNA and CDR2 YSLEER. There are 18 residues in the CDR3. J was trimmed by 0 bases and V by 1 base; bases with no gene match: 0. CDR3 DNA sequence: TGCGCCAGCAGCCAAGGGACTAGCGGGGGCTCTGGGGCCAACGTCCTGACTTTC. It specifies CASSQGTSGGSGANVLTF.

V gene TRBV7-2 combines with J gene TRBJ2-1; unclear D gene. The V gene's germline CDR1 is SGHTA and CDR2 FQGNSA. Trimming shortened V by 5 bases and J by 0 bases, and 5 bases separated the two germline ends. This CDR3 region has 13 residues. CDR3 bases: TGTGCCAGCAGCCTTAGCTCCTACAATGAGCAGTTCTTC. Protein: CASSLSSYNEQFF.

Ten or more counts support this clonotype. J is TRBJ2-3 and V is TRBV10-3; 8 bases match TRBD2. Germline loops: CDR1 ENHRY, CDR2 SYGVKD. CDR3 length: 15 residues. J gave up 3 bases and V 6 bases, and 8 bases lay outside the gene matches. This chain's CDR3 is CAISPGGGRTDTQYF. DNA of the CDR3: TGTGCCATCAGCCCGGGGGGGGGCAGGACAGATACGCAGTATTTT.

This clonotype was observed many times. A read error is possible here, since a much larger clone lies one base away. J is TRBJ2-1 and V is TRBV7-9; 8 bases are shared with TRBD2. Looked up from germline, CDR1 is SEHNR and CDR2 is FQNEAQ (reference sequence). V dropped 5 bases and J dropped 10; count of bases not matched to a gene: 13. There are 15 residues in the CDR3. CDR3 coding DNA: TGTGCCAGCAGCCTACTAAGCGGGAGAGCATACGAGCAGTTCTTC. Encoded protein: CASSLLSGRAYEQFF. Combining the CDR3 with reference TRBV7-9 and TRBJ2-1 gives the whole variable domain DTGVSQNPRHKITKRGQNVTFRCDPISEHNRLYWYRQTLGQGPEFLTYFQNEAQLEKSRLLSDRFSAERPKGSFSTLEIQRTEQGDSAMYLCASSLLSGRAYEQFFGPGTRLTVL.

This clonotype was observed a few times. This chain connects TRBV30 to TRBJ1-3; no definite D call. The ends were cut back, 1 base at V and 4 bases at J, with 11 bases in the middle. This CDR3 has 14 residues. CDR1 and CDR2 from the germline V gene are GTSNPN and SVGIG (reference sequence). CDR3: CAWSGRALGNTIYF. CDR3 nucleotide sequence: TGTGCCTGGAGTGGTCGGGCCTTGGGAAACACCATATATTTT.

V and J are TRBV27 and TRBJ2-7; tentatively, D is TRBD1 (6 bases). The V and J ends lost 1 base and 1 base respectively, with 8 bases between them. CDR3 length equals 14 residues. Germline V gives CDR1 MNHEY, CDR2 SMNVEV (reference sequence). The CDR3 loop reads CASSLWQGSYEQYF. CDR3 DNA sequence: TGTGCCAGCAGTTTATGGCAGGGGTCCTACGAGCAGTACTTC.

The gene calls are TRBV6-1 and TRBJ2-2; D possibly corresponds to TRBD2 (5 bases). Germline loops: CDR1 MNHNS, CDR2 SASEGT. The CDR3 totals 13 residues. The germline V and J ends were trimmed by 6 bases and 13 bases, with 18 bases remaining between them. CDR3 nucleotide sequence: TGTGCCAGCAGCCCCGAGGGTGCCGATGCGCTGTTTTTT. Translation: CASSPEGADALFF.

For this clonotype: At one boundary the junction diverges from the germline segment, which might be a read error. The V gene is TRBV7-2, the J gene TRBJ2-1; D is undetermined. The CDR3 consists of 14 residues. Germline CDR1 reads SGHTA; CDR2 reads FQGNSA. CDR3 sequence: CASSLARASYEQYF. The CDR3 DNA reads TGTGCCAGCAGCTTAGCGAGAGCGTCCTACGAGCAGTACTTT. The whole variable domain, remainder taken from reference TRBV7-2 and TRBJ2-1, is GAGVSQSPSNKVTEKGKDVELRCDPISGHTALYWYRQSLGQGLEFLIYFQGNSAPDKSGLPSDRFSAERTGGSVSTLTIQRTQQEDSAVYLCASSLARASYEQYFGPGTRLTVL.